Listed below are T cell receptor beta chains from one sample, sequenced in a study of T cells in Graves' hyperthyroidism and ophthalmopathy. TCRdb re-derived calls from the multiplex PCR reads in MiXCR, one entry per CDR3 protein. The sample records about 710,000 distinct CDR3 sequences, less than 20% being singletons. What was sequenced was blood. These receptors came from a man aged 18 to 30 with Graves' hyperthyroidism. CDR3s include the opening cysteine and the closing phenylalanine or tryptophan.

>TRBV18|TRBJ2-1
CASSTVAGEGGEQFF
>TRBV7-9|TRBJ1-1
CASSRPGVGTEAFF
>TRBV20-1|TRBJ1-2
CSANFPGGSYGYTF
>TRBV29-1|TRBJ1-2
CSVGRTRGEGYGYTF
>TRBV7-3|TRBJ2-1
CASSFTGGGGWVNEQFF
>TRBV5-1|TRBJ1-4
CASSPTSQGGTEKLFF
>TRBV11-2|TRBJ2-7
CASSPWTGDRYEQYF
>TRBV7-8|TRBJ2-2
CASSLVAGETGELFF
>TRBV30|TRBJ1-5
CAWNGGGQPQHF
>TRBV5-1|TRBJ2-3
CASSLDGTAGDTQYF
>TRBV30|TRBJ2-2
CAWRGGGSGELFF
>TRBV2|TRBJ2-7
CASSVPGVGSYEQYF
>TRBV20-1|TRBJ1-1
CSASGGGRGNTEAFF
>TRBV28|TRBJ1-1
CASSLHGRKAFF
>TRBV4-3|TRBJ2-7
CASSQQTGTSGYEQYF
>TRBV20-1|TRBJ1-6
CSARRADDSPLHF
>TRBV27|TRBJ1-5
CASSPPTGRLDQPQHF
>TRBV7-2|TRBJ1-6
CASSSQTGAGSPLHF
>TRBV12-5|TRBJ1-5
CASGTGPQHF
>TRBV20-1|TRBJ2-3
CSARHVRGWGTDTQYF
>TRBV7-9|TRBJ2-1
CASSFLGESPTNEQFF
>TRBV5-1|TRBJ1-5
CASSYPAPQHF
>TRBV6-1|TRBJ1-2
CASSERIYGYTF
>TRBV20-1|TRBJ2-1
CSALTSGRSYNEQFF
>TRBV6-1|TRBJ2-5
CASSEGNRVQETQYF
>TRBV7-3|TRBJ1-1
CASSYDRDRNTEAFF
>TRBV12-3/TRBV12-4|TRBJ2-2
CASNLRDRGAGELFF
>TRBV5-4|TRBJ2-2
CASSTYLGVSRTGELFF
>TRBV6-1|TRBJ2-7
CASSFGFYVSYEQYF
>TRBV27|TRBJ1-6
CASSAQTGQDSPLHF
>TRBV9|TRBJ2-3
CASSAKVAGGTLDTQYF
>TRBV18|TRBJ2-5
CASSPSTGTGGIWYF
>TRBV25-1|TRBJ2-1
CASIGGGDNEQFF
>TRBV7-3|TRBJ1-1
CASSLMANTEAFF
>TRBV7-9|TRBJ2-4
CASSLQGVRIQYF
>TRBV28|TRBJ2-5
CASIARGGSETQYF
>TRBV28|TRBJ2-1
CASSDGLNNEQFF
>TRBV28|TRBJ2-4
CASSFGRARGNIQYF
>TRBV7-2|TRBJ2-1
CASSLTSGSNNEQFF
>TRBV6-5|TRBJ2-5
CASSYSRTSGSRETQYF
>TRBV13|TRBJ2-3
CASSAQDDRGRAFTDTQYF
>TRBV11-2|TRBJ2-1
CASSFDRGAEQFF
>TRBV6-2/TRBV6-3|TRBJ2-3
CASSPRVTQYF
>TRBV24-1|TRBJ2-3
CATSDRLAGGDTQYF
>TRBV12-3/TRBV12-4|TRBJ1-4
CTSSTFNWGRSEKLFF
>TRBV12-3/TRBV12-4|TRBJ2-5
CASSFHEETQYF
>TRBV10-3|TRBJ1-1
CAISEGEGMNTEAFF
>TRBV2|TRBJ2-5
CASSEDGGPQETQYF
>TRBV20-1|TRBJ1-2
CSAPIFTGDPIIGYGYTF
>TRBV19|TRBJ2-3
CASSPGQLRPGLASDTQYF
>TRBV12-3/TRBV12-4|TRBJ2-2
CASTQGTGGGGELFF
>TRBV18|TRBJ1-2
CASSPSSLGQADYGYTF
>TRBV30|TRBJ2-4
CAWSVTGAFKNIQYF
>TRBV24-1|TRBJ1-1
CATSDSRATGGATEAFF
>TRBV7-2|.
CASSLVRRLAGGGPNEQYF
>TRBV6-5|TRBJ2-7
CASSYSGSHLFSEQYF
>TRBV6-1|TRBJ2-5
CASSEARGSQETQYF